The clone carrying this TCR beta chain has more than one count but fewer than ten. There are 14 residues in the CDR3. The J segment lost 6 bases and the V segment lost 5 bases, leaving 6 bases of the junction unmatched. Germline CDR1 reads SGHVS; CDR2 reads FQNEAQ. Profiled with immunoSEQ multiplex PCR; TCRdb holds only in-frame clones, not every one. The sample gives approximately 200,000 clones, 80% of which show up once; approximately 5.4% is in the top ten. This entry is derived from a study of blood T cell repertoires in COVID-19. This TCR came from a human donor in a cohort sampled during active COVID-19. The rearrangement links TRBV7-8 to TRBJ1-5; 8 bases align to TRBD1. Sequences were obtained from peripheral blood. This CDR3 reads CASSLDRAAQPQHF. The DNA of the CDR3 is TGTGCCAGCAGCCTGGACAGGGCGGCTCAGCCCCAGCATTTT.